This T cell receptor beta chain was sequenced during a study of blood T cell repertoires in COVID-19. About the study: Acute and convalescent COVID-19 samples came from the United States, Italy and Spain.

This study enrolled people aged roughly 18 to 89 from about two dozen US geographic areas. The CDR3 spans 17 residues. V was pared by 5 bases and J by 5 bases, with 24 bases between. The germline V gene has CDR1 SQVTM and CDR2 ANQGSEA. Study processing details: Amplified reference gene primers provided the basis for estimating nucleated cell counts. Sequencing used immunoSEQ multiplex PCR; TCRdb keeps in-frame clones, though not all of them. V and J calls and clone size are copied from that table; D and trimming were computed from the DNA. The sample lists 250,000 or so clones, 84% occurring once. The chain couples TRBV29-1 to TRBJ2-2, with D possibly matching TRBD2 (6 bases). This TCR derives from a man aged 50-60 years who had recovered from COVID-19. Material for sequencing was PBMCs or T cells enriched from blood (not recorded which). The chain's CDR3 is CSVLIARGGVFTGELFF. CDR3 sequence (DNA): TGCAGCGTTCTTATTGCTCGAGGCGGGGTGTTTACCGGGGAGCTGTTTTTT.